The clone carrying this T cell receptor beta chain has only one observation. Its antigen is currently unknown. A much larger clone differs by one base, so this may be a read error. The iRepertoire nested amplicon-rescue multiplex PCR amplified TCR alpha and beta CDR3s from RNA. Input was 100-400 ng of tissue mRNA or PBMC total RNA. In TCRdb, the multiplex PCR reads were re-called with MiXCR into one record per CDR3 protein. The data show 3,500 to 5,500 distinct CDR3 sequences, with under 25% seen just once and around 8.1% held by the top ten. The sample is drawn from a study of glioma-infiltrating T cells. Study-level findings and limits: Gliomas, especially low-grade, showed above-expected tissue-blood divergence; non-neoplastic patients showed below. Only very few CDR3 sequences appeared in both tissue and blood.

Looked up from germline, CDR1 is LGHDT and CDR2 is YNNKEL (reference sequence). The CDR3 consists of 11 residues. With 8 bases removed from V and 6 bases from J, the gap between germline ends came to 11 bases. This chain connects TRBV3-1 to TRBJ2-7; D uncertain. Sequencing was performed on glioma tissue, nonneoplastic brain tissue, or PBMCs (not recorded which). The clonotype was recovered from a human donor with low-grade glioma or glioblastoma, undergoing nonglioma brain surgery, or in good health (not recorded which). The CDR3 loop is CASVDLGEQYF. In DNA form, the CDR3 reads TGTGCCAGCGTAGACCTAGGCGAGCAGTACTTC.